Listed below are T cell receptor beta chains from one sample, sequenced in a study of blood T cell repertoires in COVID-19. Generated by immunoSEQ multiplex PCR, the TCRdb table keeps only in-frame clones and is missing some. The sample includes over 150,000 clones, 83% seen only once; the top ten take 9.5% to 13%. Sequencing was carried out using peripheral blood. The source is a woman aged 60-75 years with COVID-19, enrolled during active disease. Both conserved end residues are part of each CDR3. D genes are given only for firm matches.

D gene: NA
V gene: TRBV30
J gene: TRBJ1-1
CDR3 protein: CAWSVGLSTEAFF

D gene: TRBD2
V gene: TRBV5-1
J gene: TRBJ2-1
CDR3 protein: CASRPTSGVNWEQFF

D gene: NA
V gene: TRBV3-1/TRBV3-2
J gene: TRBJ1-3
CDR3 protein: CASSPAQVPSGNTIYF

D gene: NA
V gene: TRBV21-1
J gene: TRBJ2-5
CDR3 protein: CASTTKSQGVGRNQETQYF

D gene: NA
V gene: TRBV9
J gene: TRBJ2-5
CDR3 protein: CASSVEMGRETQYF

D gene: TRBD1
V gene: TRBV29-1
J gene: TRBJ2-2
CDR3 protein: CSGWTGITGELFF

D gene: NA
V gene: TRBV27
J gene: TRBJ1-4
CDR3 protein: CASTGFTMNEKLFF

D gene: TRBD1
V gene: TRBV6-4
J gene: TRBJ2-2
CDR3 protein: CASKKDRDTGELFF

D gene: TRBD1
V gene: TRBV6-5
J gene: TRBJ1-6
CDR3 protein: CASTQDRPNSPLHF

D gene: TRBD1
V gene: TRBV18
J gene: TRBJ1-4
CDR3 protein: CASSPRTGGTNEKLFF

D gene: TRBD1
V gene: TRBV3-1/TRBV3-2
J gene: TRBJ2-7
CDR3 protein: CASSHFQGAEEQYF

D gene: NA
V gene: TRBV12-3/TRBV12-4
J gene: TRBJ1-5
CDR3 protein: CASSLGPQPQHF

D gene: TRBD1
V gene: TRBV6-2/TRBV6-3
J gene: TRBJ1-4
CDR3 protein: CASSGDREYEKLFF

D gene: TRBD1
V gene: TRBV2
J gene: TRBJ1-3
CDR3 protein: CASTIQGGSSGNTIYF

D gene: NA
V gene: TRBV7-3
J gene: TRBJ1-1
CDR3 protein: CASSPRGGLGNTEAFF

D gene: TRBD1
V gene: TRBV3-1/TRBV3-2
J gene: TRBJ2-6
CDR3 protein: CASSPSMGDRGGANVLTF

D gene: NA
V gene: TRBV12-5
J gene: TRBJ1-6
CDR3 protein: CASGITQTGSPLHF

D gene: TRBD1
V gene: TRBV2
J gene: TRBJ1-5
CDR3 protein: CASSKDRVSQPQHF

D gene: NA
V gene: TRBV19
J gene: TRBJ1-1
CDR3 protein: CASSMGWAVGKNTEAFF

D gene: TRBD1
V gene: TRBV6-5
J gene: TRBJ2-7
CDR3 protein: CASKAGQGPYEQYF

D gene: TRBD1
V gene: TRBV19
J gene: TRBJ1-5
CDR3 protein: CASRGAGGTSGPQHF

D gene: NA
V gene: TRBV6-5
J gene: TRBJ1-5
CDR3 protein: CASNLEGASNQPQHF